The 29 T cell receptor beta chains presented below share a single source sample, sequenced in a study of blood T cell repertoires in COVID-19. Sequencing used immunoSEQ multiplex PCR; TCRdb keeps in-frame clones, though not all of them. The sample lists about 230,000 clones, around 80% seen once, with approximately 2% in the top ten. The sequenced material came from peripheral blood. The receptors derive from a man between 35 and 55 years old who had recovered from COVID-19.

The gene calls are TRBV6-2 or TRBV6-3 and TRBJ2-7; 7 bases fit TRBD2. CDR1 and CDR2 from the germline V gene are MNHEY and SVGEGT. Germline trimming cut 0 bases from V and 2 bases from J; bases unmatched to any gene: 4. This CDR3 spans 15 amino acids. The CDR3 nucleotides are TGTGCCAGCAGTTACTCGACGGGGGGTCCCTACGAGCAGTACTTC. It encodes CASSYSTGGPYEQYF.

The chain joins TRBV6-5 to TRBJ1-2; TRBD1 might be the D (5 bases). This CDR3 contains 15 residues. Germline values: CDR1 MNHEY, CDR2 SVGAGI. Trimming shortened V by 8 bases and J by 2 bases, and 18 bases separated the two germline ends. CDR3 DNA: TGTGCCAGCCGCGATAGGCTGGGGGGGAACTATGGCTACACCTTC. The encoded protein is CASRDRLGGNYGYTF.

This clone was seen once. The chain is built from TRBV19 and TRBJ1-1; D call uncertain. This CDR3 is 13 amino acids long. Germline CDR1 is LNHDA and CDR2 is SQIVND (reference sequence). Trimming pared 6 bases from V and 1 base from J, leaving 9 bases between. In DNA, the CDR3 is TGTGCCAGTAGGGGGAGGCCGAACACTGAAGCTTTCTTT. Residues: CASRGRPNTEAFF.

The chain links TRBV10-3 to TRBJ1-1, with TRBD1 matching over 8 bases. V trimming: 0 bases; J trimming: 5 bases; junction bases outside the gene matches: 14. From germline, CDR1 is ENHRY and CDR2 SYGVKD. The CDR3 length is 18 residues. CDR3 coding DNA: TGTGCCATCAGTGAGTCTGCGGACAGGGAATTTCTTAGGACTGAAGCTTTCTTT. This sequence encodes CAISESADREFLRTEAFF.

The chain recombines TRBV10-2 with TRBJ2-7; D possibly corresponds to TRBD2 (5 bases). Trimming took off 5 bases at V and 2 bases at J, with 13 bases between the two ends. CDR3 length equals 14 residues. Germline assignment: CDR1 WSHSY and CDR2 SAAADI. CDR3 in DNA: TGCGCCAGCAGTCCCAGCGGATCGGCCTACGAGCAGTACTTC. This translates into CASSPSGSAYEQYF.

The chain joins TRBV6-5 to TRBJ1-1; TRBD1 agrees at 8 bases. Germline lookup yields CDR1 MNHEY and CDR2 SVGAGI. The CDR3 sequence is 15 residues long. With V trimmed by 5 bases and J by 1 base, 6 bases remained unmatched. CDR3 nucleotides: TGTGCCAGCAGTAACCCCGGGACAGGGAACACTGAAGCTTTCTTT. This gives the protein CASSNPGTGNTEAFF.

The chain links TRBV19 to TRBJ2-1; 12 bases are a match to TRBD2. CDR3 length: 14 residues. V dropped 7 bases and J dropped 12; count of bases not matched to a gene: 10. The V gene's germline CDR1 is LNHDA and CDR2 SQIVND (reference sequence). For the CDR3, the DNA is TGTGCCAGTACCACTTCTAGCGGGGGGGGCAGGCAGTTCTTC. Its translation: CASTTSSGGGRQFF.

J is TRBJ1-1 and V is TRBV7-9, with 7 bases matching TRBD1. V lost 4 bases to trimming and J lost 7 bases; unmatched junction nucleotides: 6. The CDR3 is 13 amino acids. Germline lookup yields CDR1 SEHNR and CDR2 FQNEAQ (reference sequence). The CDR3: CASSSRTGIEAFF. DNA for the CDR3: TGTGCCAGCAGCTCCCGGACAGGAATTGAAGCTTTCTTT.

This clone has only one observation. The chain is built from TRBV6-2 or TRBV6-3 and TRBJ2-1; TRBD1 matches at 7 bases. This CDR3 comprises 14 residues. The germline CDR1 and CDR2 sequences are MNHEY and SVGEGT. V was clipped by 6 bases and J by 6 bases; unmatched bases: 8. This CDR3 is CASSLSRTGNEQFF. The CDR3 DNA follows: TGTGCCAGCAGCCTCTCCCGGACAGGCAATGAGCAGTTCTTC.

This clone was seen just once. The V gene is TRBV9, the J gene TRBJ2-3, with 7 bases fitting TRBD1. This CDR3 contains 14 residues. From germline, CDR1 is SGDLS and CDR2 YYNGEE. J lost 0 bases, V lost 4 bases, and 2 bases had no gene match. The CDR3: CASSWDSSTDTQYF. CDR3 DNA: TGTGCCAGCAGCTGGGACAGTAGCACAGATACGCAGTATTTT.

The chain couples TRBV19 to TRBJ1-1; D is undetermined. This CDR3 is 14 amino acids long. Trimming removed 6 bases from V and 1 base from J, with 12 bases in between. Germline V gene lookup returns CDR1 LNHDA and CDR2 SQIVND (reference sequence). The CDR3 spells CASSPWSPNTEAFF. In DNA form, the CDR3 reads TGTGCCAGTAGCCCGTGGAGCCCGAACACTGAAGCTTTCTTT.

This clone has just one count. Additional DNA sequences in this sample encode the identical CDR3. This chain uses TRBV18 with TRBJ2-5; D gene ambiguous. V gave up 3 bases and J gave up 4 bases, with 3 bases separating them. The germline gives CDR1 KGHSH, CDR2 LQKENI. The CDR3 extends over 11 amino acids. CDR3 DNA sequence: TGTGCCAGCTCACCGAGAGAGACCCAGTACTTC. Protein: CASSPRETQYF.

This sequence joins TRBV7-9 and TRBJ2-7; 11 bases map to TRBD1. Germline assignment: CDR1 SEHNR and CDR2 FQNEAQ (reference sequence). The CDR3 length is 14 residues. V gave up 4 bases and J gave up 4 bases; unmatched junction bases: 3. The CDR3 sequence is CASSSGQGAYEQYF. CDR3 coding DNA: TGTGCCAGCAGCTCCGGACAGGGGGCTTACGAGCAGTACTTC.

The V and J genes are TRBV29-1 and TRBJ2-7; possible D gene TRBD1, 6 bases. The ends were cut back, 8 bases at V and 2 bases at J, with 13 bases in the middle. The germline V gene encodes CDR1 SQVTM and CDR2 ANQGSEA. CDR3 length equals 12 residues. In DNA, the CDR3 is TGCAGCTCCCGGACAGAAGCCTACGAGCAGTACTTC. Protein product: CSSRTEAYEQYF.

The chain is built from TRBV6-2 or TRBV6-3 and TRBJ2-7, with D unclear. The V gene's germline CDR1 is MNHEY and CDR2 SVGEGT. This CDR3 comprises 13 residues. The germline V and J ends were trimmed by 2 bases and 12 bases, with 17 bases remaining between them. Here the CDR3 DNA reads TGTGCCAGCAGTTACGGAGACTCCCCCAGAGGGTACTTC. Translation gives CASSYGDSPRGYF.

The V and J genes are TRBV5-6 and TRBJ2-5, with TRBD2 matching over 13 bases. V was pared by 4 bases and J by 5 bases, with 11 bases of the junction left unmatched. The CDR3 covers 17 residues. The germline CDR1 and CDR2 sequences are SGHDT and YYEEEE. The CDR3 DNA reads TGTGCCAGCAGCAAAAATCCGGGACTAGCGGGACTGGAGACCCAGTACTTC. Protein product: CASSKNPGLAGLETQYF.

This rearrangement joins TRBV6-5 to TRBJ1-4; the D gene is possibly TRBD1 (6 bases). The V end lost 2 bases, the J end lost 3 bases, and 10 bases lay between the germline ends. Germline CDR1 and CDR2: MNHEY and SVGAGI. The CDR3 is made up of 15 amino acids. The CDR3 bases are TGTGCCAGCAGTTACGCGGGGGGCTCTAATGAAAAACTGTTTTTT. This translates into CASSYAGGSNEKLFF.

The chain recombines TRBV30 with TRBJ2-7; D is possibly TRBD1 (6 bases). In germline, CDR1 is GTSNPN, CDR2 SVGIG (reference sequence). CDR3 length: 16 residues. The germline V and J ends were trimmed by 2 bases and 0 bases, with 17 bases remaining between them. CDR3 sequence: CAWSQPQGTRSYEQYF. CDR3 DNA: TGTGCCTGGAGTCAACCACAGGGAACCCGCTCCTACGAGCAGTACTTC.

The chain is built from TRBV6-6 and TRBJ1-1; 7 bases agree with TRBD1. The germline V gene has CDR1 MNHNY and CDR2 SVGAGI (reference sequence). Trimming at V came to 4 bases and at J to 10 bases, leaving 9 bases not matched to a gene. The CDR3 runs 13 residues. CDR3 in amino acids: CASSSRQGNGAFF. CDR3 in DNA: TGTGCCAGCAGTTCCCGACAGGGTAATGGAGCTTTCTTT.

The chain is built from TRBV6-2 or TRBV6-3 and TRBJ1-1; TRBD1 might be the D (5 bases). Trimming stripped 2 bases from V and 6 bases from J, with 7 bases between. This CDR3 comprises 12 residues. Germline V gives CDR1 MNHEY, CDR2 SVGEGT. As DNA, the CDR3 is TGTGCCAGCAGTTACCGGGACTCTGAAGCTTTCTTT. This translates into CASSYRDSEAFF.

A single count supports this clone. The chain has TRBV5-4 and TRBJ2-1; TRBD2 aligns across 10 bases. The CDR3 consists of 16 residues. In germline, CDR1 is SGHNT, CDR2 YYREEE (reference sequence). V shed 4 bases, J shed 4 bases, and the junction held 8 bases outside the gene matches. CDR3 region: CASSKLTSGEYNEQFF. For the CDR3, the DNA is TGTGCCAGCAGCAAATTAACTAGCGGGGAGTACAATGAGCAGTTCTTC.

The rearrangement links TRBV14 to TRBJ1-5; D might be TRBD1 (5 bases). This CDR3 has 18 amino acids. The V end lost 1 base, the J end lost 0 bases, and 16 bases lay between the germline ends. Germline lookup yields CDR1 SGHDN and CDR2 FVKESK. The CDR3 bases are TGTGCCAGCAGCCAAGGTCTGCCGGGGGATTATAGCAATCAGCCCCAGCATTTT. Encoded protein: CASSQGLPGDYSNQPQHF.

The chain is built from TRBV6-2 or TRBV6-3 and TRBJ2-3, with 10 bases lining up with TRBD1. The germline V gene has CDR1 MNHEY and CDR2 SVGEGT. V was pared by 6 bases and J by 6 bases, with 12 bases of the junction left unmatched. The CDR3 consists of 16 residues. Here the CDR3 DNA reads TGTGCCAGCAGCTATTACCGGGACAGGGGAAGGGATACGCAGTATTTT. Its protein is CASSYYRDRGRDTQYF.

The rearrangement uses TRBV6-5 and TRBJ1-2, with TRBD1 matching 7 bases. Germline-derived CDR1 and CDR2 are MNHEY and SVGAGI. The CDR3 totals 16 residues. V gave up 0 bases and J gave up 1 base; unmatched junction bases: 5. The CDR3 is CASSYSTGFGNYGYTF. The CDR3 DNA reads TGTGCCAGCAGTTACTCGACAGGGTTTGGTAACTATGGCTACACCTTC.

The chain recombines TRBV30 with TRBJ2-5; tentatively, D is TRBD1 (6 bases). Trimming took off 2 bases at V and 3 bases at J, with 10 bases between the two ends. Per germline, CDR1 GTSNPN and CDR2 SVGIG (reference sequence). The CDR3 totals 13 residues. The DNA for the CDR3 is TGTGCCTGGAGTTCCGGGACAAAAGAGACCCAGTACTTC. Translation gives CAWSSGTKETQYF.

The chain recombines TRBV4-1 with TRBJ2-7; tentatively, D is TRBD2 (5 bases). The germline CDR1 and CDR2 sequences are MGHRA and YSYEKL. The CDR3 runs 15 residues. Trimming took off 3 bases at V and 4 bases at J, with 16 bases between the two ends. The CDR3 loop is CASSHTIGRDYEQYF. The DNA for the CDR3 is TGCGCCAGCAGCCACACTATCGGACGGGATTACGAGCAGTACTTC.

The chain carries TRBV4-1 and TRBJ2-1; D perhaps matches TRBD2 (5 bases). Trimming removed 1 base from V and 0 bases from J, with 13 bases in between. Germline V gene lookup returns CDR1 MGHRA and CDR2 YSYEKL. This CDR3 has 17 residues. CDR3 nucleotide sequence: TGCGCCAGCAGCCAAGGTGGGAGCGCCAGCTCCTACAATGAGCAGTTCTTC. Protein product: CASSQGGSASSYNEQFF.

The chain is built from TRBV7-2 and TRBJ2-5; TRBD1 matches at 9 bases. With V trimmed by 7 bases and J by 0 bases, 3 bases remained unmatched. The CDR3 contains 14 residues. Germline-derived CDR1 and CDR2 are SGHTA and FQGNSA. The CDR3 bases are TGTGCCAGCACCCGACAGGGGGACCAAGAGACCCAGTACTTC. Amino acids: CASTRQGDQETQYF.

This clone has just a few counts. The chain uses TRBV30 and TRBJ1-2, with 8 bases fitting TRBD1. Looked up from germline, CDR1 is GTSNPN and CDR2 is SVGIG (reference sequence). J lost 4 bases, V lost 3 bases, and 7 bases had no gene match. The CDR3 totals 14 residues. Here the CDR3 DNA reads TGTGCCTGGAGCCACGGAGGACAGGGCTATGGCTACACCTTC. It is translated as CAWSHGGQGYGYTF.